One TCR beta chain is described in this entry. This sample is drawn from a study of shared clonotypes between healthy human individuals. Study context: Aged between 18 and 49, the donors were two women and three men.

J was trimmed by 8 bases and V by 4 bases; bases with no gene match: 7. Germline lookup yields CDR1 SEHNR and CDR2 FQNEAQ (reference sequence). The CDR3 is 14 amino acids. Some clones are missing from TCRdb's copy, which holds only in-frame ones; the method was immunoSEQ multiplex PCR. This table holds 1,100,000 or so clones, roughly 74% found once. The gene calls are TRBV7-9 and TRBJ2-4; 8 bases fit TRBD1. The origin of this receptor is a man between 18 and 29 years old in good health. Some clones in this sample may be carry-over from other donors' samples. Sequencing used memory CD4+ T cells from PBMCs. As for subset: CD45RA-negative fraction. CDR3 loop: CASSYPGGSDIQYF. CDR3 in DNA: TGTGCCAGCAGCTATCCAGGGGGCTCAGACATTCAGTACTTC.